This TCR beta chain comes out of a study of T cell changes during pregnancy in multiple sclerosis. The CDR3 length is 13 residues. V dropped 4 bases and J dropped 3; count of bases not matched to a gene: 3. Germline assignment: CDR1 SGHRS and CDR2 YFSETQ. Generated by immunoSEQ multiplex PCR, the TCRdb table keeps only in-frame clones and is missing some. Counted here are some 70,000 clones, 90% occurring once; the ten biggest clones make up 1.5%. The chain links TRBV5-1 to TRBJ2-5; 7 nucleotides line up with TRBD2. This receptor was obtained from a female donor with multiple sclerosis, enrolled in a pregnancy study. The specimen comprised peripheral blood, sampled in the third trimester of pregnancy. CDR3 in DNA: TGCGCCAGCAGCGGCCGGGGGGAAGAGACCCAGTACTTC. Translating it yields CASSGRGEETQYF.